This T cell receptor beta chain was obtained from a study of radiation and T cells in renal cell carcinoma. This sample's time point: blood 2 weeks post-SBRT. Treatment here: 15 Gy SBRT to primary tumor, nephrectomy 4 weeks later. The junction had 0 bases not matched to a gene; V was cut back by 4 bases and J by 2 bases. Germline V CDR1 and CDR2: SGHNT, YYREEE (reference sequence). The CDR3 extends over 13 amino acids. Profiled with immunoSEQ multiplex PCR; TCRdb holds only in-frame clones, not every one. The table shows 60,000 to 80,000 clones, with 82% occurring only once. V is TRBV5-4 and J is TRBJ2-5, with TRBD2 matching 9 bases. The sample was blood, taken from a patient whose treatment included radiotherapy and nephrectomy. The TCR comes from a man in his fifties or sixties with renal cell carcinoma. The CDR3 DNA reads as TGTGCCAGCAGCACTAGCGGGCAAGAGACCCAGTACTTC. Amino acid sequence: CASSTSGQETQYF.